The clone carrying this T cell receptor (beta chain) appeared many times. Germline loops: CDR1 SGHTA, CDR2 FQGNSA. The length of the CDR3 is 15 residues. V gave up 1 base and J gave up 5 bases, with 11 bases separating them. What was amplified from RNA transcripts were TCR beta CDR3 regions. With the HTBI primer set, the TCR CDR3 went through a first round of RT-PCR. In TCRdb, the multiplex PCR reads were re-called with MiXCR into one record per CDR3 protein. The sample has 200,000 to 250,000 distinct CDR3 sequences; 16% are singletons. This sample is part of a study of T cells in Graves' hyperthyroidism and ophthalmopathy.

The TCR comes from a woman aged 18-35 years with Graves' ophthalmopathy. The V call is TRBV7-2, the J call TRBJ1-4; D is undetermined. What was sequenced was blood. CDR3 sequence (DNA): TGTGCCAGCAGCTTAGATTCAGCGTACAATGAAAAACTGTTTTTT. Translated: CASSLDSAYNEKLFF.